The clone carrying this TCR beta chain occurred once. Its antigen is still unknown. This specimen comes from a study of T cells in Graves' hyperthyroidism and ophthalmopathy. Looking at the study overall: Sampling of peripheral blood happened at initial diagnosis, prior to any treatment. The study, taken as a whole, reports: In validation, the model predicted ophthalmopathy. These predictions came a median roughly 7.1 months before onset.

From RNA transcripts, TCR beta CDR3 regions were amplified. RT-PCR in the first round (using the HTBI primer set) targeted the TCR CDR3. TCRdb ran MiXCR on the multiplex PCR reads and lists one entry per CDR3 protein. The data hold under 70,000 distinct CDR3 sequences, with approximately 50% observed a single time. The sequenced sample consisted of blood. The TCR sequence derives from an older woman with Graves' ophthalmopathy.

Written as DNA, the CDR3 is TGCAGTGCGGGTGAGACAGGGTTGGGGAATGAAAAACTGTTTTTT. This gives the protein CSAGETGLGNEKLFF. The chain joins TRBV20-1 to TRBJ1-4; TRBD1 matches 7 bases. The CDR3 runs to 15 residues. J lost 5 bases, V lost 6 bases, and 12 bases had no gene match. Germline CDR1 reads DFQATT; CDR2 reads SNEGSKA (reference sequence).